This entry lists 8 T cell receptor beta chains sequenced from one sample in a study of cytomegalovirus exposure and HLA in healthy donors. The PCR used 60 Vbeta and 13 Jbeta primers. Sequencing was performed with immunoSEQ multiplex PCR; in TCRdb, only in-frame clones are kept and a portion is missing. The sample lists under 200,000 clones; around 73% were seen once. The sample consisted of PBMCs. These receptors originate from a man in his 60s in good health and CMV-seronegative.

The chain recombines TRBV30 with TRBJ2-7, with D perhaps matching TRBD2 (5 bases). The length of the CDR3 is 15 residues. Germline assignment: CDR1 GTSNPN and CDR2 SVGIG (reference sequence). Between the trimmed V and J ends, which lost 2 bases and 1 base, there was a span of 15 bases. Here the CDR3 DNA reads TGTGCCTGGAGTAGTCCCCGGAGAGGGTCCTACGAGCAGTACTTC. This translates into CAWSSPRRGSYEQYF.

The gene calls are TRBV7-8 and TRBJ2-1, with 7 positions matching TRBD2. J gave up 6 bases and V 6 bases, and 11 bases lay outside the gene matches. The CDR3 has 15 residues. Looked up from germline, CDR1 is SGHVS and CDR2 is FQNEAQ. CDR3 loop: CASRRGGESINEQFF. CDR3 nucleotides: TGTGCCAGCAGGCGTGGGGGGGAGTCTATCAATGAGCAGTTCTTC.

This chain joins TRBV6-5 and TRBJ1-1; D call uncertain. This CDR3 is 16 amino acids long. V lost 0 bases and J lost 5, with 16 bases in between. The germline V gene has CDR1 MNHEY and CDR2 SVGAGI. Here the CDR3 reads CASSYSHGPLRTEAFF. The CDR3 DNA follows: TGTGCCAGCAGTTACTCGCACGGCCCTTTGAGGACTGAAGCTTTCTTT.

This clone was seen once. The CDR3 region is CASRDRGIPDTEAFF. DNA for the CDR3: TGTGCCAGCCGGGACAGGGGGATACCCGACACTGAAGCTTTCTTT. This sequence joins TRBV5-6 and TRBJ1-1; TRBD1 matches at 11 bases. The CDR3 spans 15 residues. The V gene end was trimmed by 7 bases and the J gene end by 3 bases; junction bases not matched to a gene: 8. Germline CDR1 is SGHDT and CDR2 is YYEEEE.

The chain is built from TRBV27 and TRBJ1-2; D is possibly TRBD1 (6 bases). V was shortened by 5 bases and J by 4 bases, with 23 bases between the two germline ends. Germline CDR1 reads MNHEY; CDR2 reads SMNVEV (reference sequence). The CDR3 totals 17 residues. CDR3 DNA: TGTGCCAGCAGTCCCCCTGGGACGATGGGGGGGGCCTATGGCTACACCTTC. Protein: CASSPPGTMGGAYGYTF.

The rearrangement uses TRBV7-2 and TRBJ1-5; 9 bases are a match to TRBD1. The CDR3 extends over 14 amino acids. Germline-derived CDR1 and CDR2 are SGHTA and FQGNSA. V shed 3 bases and J 5 bases; nucleotides not matched to a gene: 2. The CDR3 DNA follows: TGTGCCAGCAGCTTGAGACAGGGGGATCAGCCCCAGCATTTT. Translating gives CASSLRQGDQPQHF.

J is TRBJ2-7 and V is TRBV28; 7 bases are a match to TRBD2. The CDR3 is 15 residues long. Germline V CDR1 and CDR2: MDHEN, SYDVKM. V lost 7 bases to trimming and J lost 5 bases; unmatched junction nucleotides: 14. The CDR3: CASITGGGRSDEQYF. For the CDR3, the DNA is TGTGCCAGCATTACGGGAGGAGGGAGGAGCGACGAGCAGTACTTC. Together with reference TRBV28 and TRBJ2-7, the CDR3 gives the full variable domain: DVKVTQSSRYLVKRTGEKVFLECVQDMDHENMFWYRQDPGLGLRLIYFSYDVKMKEKGDIPEGYSVSREKKERFSLILESASTNQTSMYLCASITGGGRSDEQYFGPGTRLTVT.

The chain links TRBV25-1 to TRBJ2-1; 11 bases match TRBD2. Germline V gene data show CDR1 as MGHDK and CDR2 as SYGVNS. There are 16 residues in the CDR3. J lost 6 bases, V lost 0 bases, and 4 bases had no gene match. CDR3 residues: CASSEYSGTSGNEQFF. As DNA, the CDR3 is TGTGCCAGCAGTGAATATAGCGGGACTAGCGGCAATGAGCAGTTCTTC. Complete variable domain (other parts from reference TRBV25-1 and TRBJ2-1): EADIYQTPRYLVIGTGKKITLECSQTMGHDKMYWYQQDPGMELHLIHYSYGVNSTEKGDLSSESTVSRIRTEHFPLTLESARPSHTSQYLCASSEYSGTSGNEQFFGPGTRLTVL.